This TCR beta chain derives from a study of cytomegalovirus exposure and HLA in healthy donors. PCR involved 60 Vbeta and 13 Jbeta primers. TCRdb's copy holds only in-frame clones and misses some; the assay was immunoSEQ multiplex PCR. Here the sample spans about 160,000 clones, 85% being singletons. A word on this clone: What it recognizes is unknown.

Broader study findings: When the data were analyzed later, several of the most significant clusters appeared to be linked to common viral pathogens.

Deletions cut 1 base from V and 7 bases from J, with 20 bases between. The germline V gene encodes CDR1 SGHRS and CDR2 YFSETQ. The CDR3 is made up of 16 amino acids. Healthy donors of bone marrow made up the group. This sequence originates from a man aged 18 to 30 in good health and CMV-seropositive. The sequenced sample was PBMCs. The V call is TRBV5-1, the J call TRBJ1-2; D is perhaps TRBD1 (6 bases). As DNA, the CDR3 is TGCGCCAGCAGCTTGAGGGGGACCGGCCAAGAAGTTGGCTACACCTTC. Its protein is CASSLRGTGQEVGYTF.